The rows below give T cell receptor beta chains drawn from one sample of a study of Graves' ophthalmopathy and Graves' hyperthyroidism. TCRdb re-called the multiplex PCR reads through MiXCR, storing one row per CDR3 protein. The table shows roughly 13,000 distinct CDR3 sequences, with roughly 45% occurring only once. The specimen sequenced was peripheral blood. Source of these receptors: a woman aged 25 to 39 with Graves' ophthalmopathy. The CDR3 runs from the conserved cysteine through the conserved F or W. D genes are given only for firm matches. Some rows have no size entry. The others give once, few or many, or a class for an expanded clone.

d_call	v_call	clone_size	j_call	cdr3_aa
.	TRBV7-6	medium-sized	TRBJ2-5	CASSLTGVGETQYF
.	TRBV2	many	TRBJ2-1	CASSEEMSSYNEQFF
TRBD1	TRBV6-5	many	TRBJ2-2	CASREAGGPGELFF
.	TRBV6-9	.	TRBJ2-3	CASKFRRDKQDTQYF
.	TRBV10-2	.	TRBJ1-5	CASRGYDQPQHF
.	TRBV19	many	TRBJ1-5	CASSIRNQPQHF
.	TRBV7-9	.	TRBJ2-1	CASSLGPLNEQFF
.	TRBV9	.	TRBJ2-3	CASSVGAETWPDTQYF
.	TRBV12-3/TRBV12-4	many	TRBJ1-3	CASTPPLSGNTIYF
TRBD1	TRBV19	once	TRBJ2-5	CASSGRQGETQYF
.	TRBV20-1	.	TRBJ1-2	CSARAPLTSSNYGYTF
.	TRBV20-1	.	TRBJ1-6	CSARDFTGSYNSPLHF
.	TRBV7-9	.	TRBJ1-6	CASKSSSYNSPLHF
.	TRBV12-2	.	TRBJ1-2	CASRPTGEGDYGYTF
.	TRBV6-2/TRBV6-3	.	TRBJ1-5	CASSYGREPNQPQHF
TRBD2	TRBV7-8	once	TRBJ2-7	CASRQGSAGVPHEQYF
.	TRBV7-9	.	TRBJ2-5	CASSFGVFERDQETQYF
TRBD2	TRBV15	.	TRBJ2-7	CATSRDRGSGRTYEQYF
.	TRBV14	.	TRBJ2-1	CTSSLVDDRNNEQFF
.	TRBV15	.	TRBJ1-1	CATSRDLQGYTEAFF
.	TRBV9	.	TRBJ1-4	CASSSTSGGKLFF
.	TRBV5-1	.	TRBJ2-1	CASSLVNIEQFF
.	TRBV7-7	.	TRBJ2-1	CASSPARESVEQFF
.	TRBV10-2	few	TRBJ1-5	CASSETGYQPQHF
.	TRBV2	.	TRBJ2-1	CASRMTGSIGNEQFF
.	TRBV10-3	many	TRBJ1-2	CAISGGAGLNYGYTF
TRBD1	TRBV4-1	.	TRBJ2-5	CASSQADRGLQETQYF
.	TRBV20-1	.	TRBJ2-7	CSASGDGRGVSYEQYF
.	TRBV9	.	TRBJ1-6	CASSVRGGDNSPLHF
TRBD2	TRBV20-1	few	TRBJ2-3	CSAYSSSGRITDTQYF
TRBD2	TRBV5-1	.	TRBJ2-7	CASSRAPSSGKSYEQYF
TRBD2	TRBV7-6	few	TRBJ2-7	CASSLGSGTSGGEQYF
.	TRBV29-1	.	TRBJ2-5	CSAEYQETQYF
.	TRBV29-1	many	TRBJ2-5	CSVDPQETQYF
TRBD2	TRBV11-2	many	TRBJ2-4	CASSISGSAGNNIQYF
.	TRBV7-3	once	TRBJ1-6	CACSFLGGNSPLHF
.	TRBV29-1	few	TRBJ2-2	CSATEVGELFF
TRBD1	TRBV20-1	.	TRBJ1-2	CSADSKRDRGAYGYTF
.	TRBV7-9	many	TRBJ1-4	CASSFIGDEKLFF
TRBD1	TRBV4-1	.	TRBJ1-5	CASSQDYGTGGDQPQHF
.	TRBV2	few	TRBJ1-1	CASSEAGAIRNTEAFF
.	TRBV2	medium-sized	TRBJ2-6	CASSEQLSGANVLTF
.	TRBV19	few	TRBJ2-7	CASNQGGWDEQYF
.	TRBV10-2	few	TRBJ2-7	CASSEGRSSHEQYF
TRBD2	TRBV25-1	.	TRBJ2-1	CASSAWTSGRTYNEQFF
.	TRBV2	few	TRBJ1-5	CASSPTGNQPQHF
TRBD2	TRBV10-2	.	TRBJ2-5	CASSELAGGPETQYF